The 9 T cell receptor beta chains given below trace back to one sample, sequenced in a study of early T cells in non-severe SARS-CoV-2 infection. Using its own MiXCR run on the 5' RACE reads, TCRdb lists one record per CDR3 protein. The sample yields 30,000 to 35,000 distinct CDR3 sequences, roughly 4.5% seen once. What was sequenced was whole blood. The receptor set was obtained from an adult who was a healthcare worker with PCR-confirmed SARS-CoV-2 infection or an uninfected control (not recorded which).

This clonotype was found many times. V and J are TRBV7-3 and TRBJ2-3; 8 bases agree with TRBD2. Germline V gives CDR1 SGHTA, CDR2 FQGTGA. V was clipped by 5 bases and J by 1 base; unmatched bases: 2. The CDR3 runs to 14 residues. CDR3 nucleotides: TGTGCCAGCAGCAGTAGCGGGGGCACAGATACGCAGTATTTT. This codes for CASSSSGGTDTQYF.

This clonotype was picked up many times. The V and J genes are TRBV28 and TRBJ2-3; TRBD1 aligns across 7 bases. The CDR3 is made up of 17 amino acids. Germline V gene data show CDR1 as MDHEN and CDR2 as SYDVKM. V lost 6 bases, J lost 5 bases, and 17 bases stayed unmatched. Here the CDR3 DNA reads TGTGCCAGCAGACCAATCAAACAGGGGCCACCGATAGATACGCAGTATTTT. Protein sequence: CASRPIKQGPPIDTQYF.

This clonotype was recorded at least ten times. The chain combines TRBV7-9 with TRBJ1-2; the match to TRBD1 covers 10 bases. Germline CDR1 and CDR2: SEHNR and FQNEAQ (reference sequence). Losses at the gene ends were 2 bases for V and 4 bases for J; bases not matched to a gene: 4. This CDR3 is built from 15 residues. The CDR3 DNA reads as TGTGCCAGCAGCTTAAGCCGGACAGGGGGCTATGGCTACACCTTC. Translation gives CASSLSRTGGYGYTF.

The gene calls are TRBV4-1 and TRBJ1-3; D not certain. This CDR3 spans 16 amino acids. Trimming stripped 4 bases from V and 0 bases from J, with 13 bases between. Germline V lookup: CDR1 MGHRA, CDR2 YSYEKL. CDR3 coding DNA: TGCGCCAGCAGCCTAGAAGCTGGAGCCTCTGGAAACACCATATATTTT. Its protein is CASSLEAGASGNTIYF.

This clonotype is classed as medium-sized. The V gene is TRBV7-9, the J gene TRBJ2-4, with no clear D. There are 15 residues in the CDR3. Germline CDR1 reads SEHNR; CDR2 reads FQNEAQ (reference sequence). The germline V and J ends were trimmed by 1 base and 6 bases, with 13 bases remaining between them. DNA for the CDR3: TGTGCCAGCAGCTTAGGACCCAGAGGCCGAAACATTCAGTACTTC. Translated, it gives CASSLGPRGRNIQYF.

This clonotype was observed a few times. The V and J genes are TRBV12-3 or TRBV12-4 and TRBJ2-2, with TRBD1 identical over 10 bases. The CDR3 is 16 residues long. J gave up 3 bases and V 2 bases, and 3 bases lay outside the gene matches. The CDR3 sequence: CASSLRQGADTGELFF. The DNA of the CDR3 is TGTGCCAGCAGTTTAAGACAGGGGGCTGACACCGGGGAGCTGTTTTTT.

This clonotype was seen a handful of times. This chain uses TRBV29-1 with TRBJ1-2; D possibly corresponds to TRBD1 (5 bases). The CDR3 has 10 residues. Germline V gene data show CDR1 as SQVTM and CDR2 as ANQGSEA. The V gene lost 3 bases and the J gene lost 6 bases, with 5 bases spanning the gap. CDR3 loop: CSVEDNGYTF. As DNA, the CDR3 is TGCAGCGTTGAGGACAATGGCTACACCTTC.

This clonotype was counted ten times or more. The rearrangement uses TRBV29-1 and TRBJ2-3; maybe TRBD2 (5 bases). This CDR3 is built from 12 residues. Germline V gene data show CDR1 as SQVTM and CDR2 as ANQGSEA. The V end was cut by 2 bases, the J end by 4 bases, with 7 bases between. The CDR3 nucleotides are TGCAGCGTTGAACGGGGTTCAGATACGCAGTATTTT. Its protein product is CSVERGSDTQYF.

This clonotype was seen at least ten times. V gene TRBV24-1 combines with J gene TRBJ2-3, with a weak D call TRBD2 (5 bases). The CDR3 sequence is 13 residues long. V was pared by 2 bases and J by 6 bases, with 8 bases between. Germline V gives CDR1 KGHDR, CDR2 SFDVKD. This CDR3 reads CATSDSWRDTQYF. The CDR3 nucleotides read TGTGCCACCAGTGATTCATGGAGGGATACGCAGTATTTT.